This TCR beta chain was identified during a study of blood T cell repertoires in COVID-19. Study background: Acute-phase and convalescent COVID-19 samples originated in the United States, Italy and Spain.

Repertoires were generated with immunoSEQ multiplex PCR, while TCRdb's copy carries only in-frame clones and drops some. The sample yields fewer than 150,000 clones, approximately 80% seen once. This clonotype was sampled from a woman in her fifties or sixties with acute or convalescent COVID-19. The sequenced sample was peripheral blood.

CDR3 sequence reads: CASSEDSGNTEAFF. Here the CDR3 DNA reads TGTGCCAGTAGTGAGGACAGTGGGAACACTGAAGCTTTCTTT. This chain links TRBV19 with TRBJ1-1; TRBD1 is a possible D gene (6 bases). Looked up from germline, CDR1 is LNHDA and CDR2 is SQIVND (reference sequence). CDR3 size: 14 residues. V dropped 5 bases and J dropped 1 base, with 11 bases sitting between them.